This T cell receptor (beta chain) was sequenced for a study of CD8+CD57+ T cells in acquired aplastic anemia. Study-wide results and limits: Shared by patients and controls, 25 to 30 CD8+ CDR3s were abundant in patients.

This clonotype was observed many times. Its antigen is still unknown. In germline, CDR1 is SGHAT, CDR2 FQNNGV. The V gene end was trimmed by 3 bases and the J gene end by 2 bases; junction bases not matched to a gene: 5. This CDR3 has 16 amino acids. The use of genomic DNA as template underpinned the TCR beta VDJ and CDR3 profiling. Using its own MiXCR run on the reads, TCRdb lists one record per CDR3 protein. The data show about 160,000 distinct CDR3 sequences, around 40% seen once. Sequenced sample: sorted CD4+, CD8+, or CD8+CD57+ T cells (not recorded which) from PBMCs. The TCR comes from a human donor in good health. The chain links TRBV11-2 to TRBJ2-7; TRBD2 agrees at 12 bases. In DNA, the CDR3 is TGTGCCAGCAGCTTCCCAGGACTAGCGGGAACCTACGAGCAGTACTTC. It is translated as CASSFPGLAGTYEQYF.